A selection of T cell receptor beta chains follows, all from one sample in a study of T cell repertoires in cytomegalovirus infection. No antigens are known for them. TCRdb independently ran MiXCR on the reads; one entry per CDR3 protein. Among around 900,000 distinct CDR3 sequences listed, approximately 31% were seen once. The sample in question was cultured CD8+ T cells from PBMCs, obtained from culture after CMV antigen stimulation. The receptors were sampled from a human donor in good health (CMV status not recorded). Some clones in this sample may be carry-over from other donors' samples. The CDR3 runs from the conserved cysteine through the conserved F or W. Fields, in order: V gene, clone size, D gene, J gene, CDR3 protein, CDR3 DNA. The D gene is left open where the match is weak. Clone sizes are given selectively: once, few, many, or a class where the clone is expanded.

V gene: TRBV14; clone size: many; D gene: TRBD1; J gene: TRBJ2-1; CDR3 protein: CASSQEGQGAYNEQFF; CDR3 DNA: TGTGCCAGCAGCCAAGAAGGTCAGGGGGCCTACAATGAGCAGTTCTTC
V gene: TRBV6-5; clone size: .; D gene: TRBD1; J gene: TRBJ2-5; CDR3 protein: CASSYTKQGAFGETQYF; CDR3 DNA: TGTGCCAGCAGTTACACAAAACAGGGGGCGTTTGGGGAGACCCAGTACTTC
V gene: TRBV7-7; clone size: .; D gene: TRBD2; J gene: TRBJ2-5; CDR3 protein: CASSETSGGRKTQYF; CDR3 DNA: TGTGCTAGCAGCGAGACTAGCGGGGGGAGGAAGACCCAGTACTTC
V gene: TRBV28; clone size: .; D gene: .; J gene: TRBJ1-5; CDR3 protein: CASTQFRRGDQPQHF; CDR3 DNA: TGTGCCAGCACCCAGTTCAGGAGAGGCGATCAGCCCCAGCATTTT
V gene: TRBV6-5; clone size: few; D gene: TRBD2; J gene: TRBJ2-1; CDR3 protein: CASSYSISGGAYNEQFF; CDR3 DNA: TGTGCCAGCAGTTACTCGATTAGCGGGGGGGCCTACAATGAGCAGTTCTTC
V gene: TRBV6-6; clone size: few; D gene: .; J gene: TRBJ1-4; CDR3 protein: CASSPRIGVGEKLFF; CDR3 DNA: TGTGCCAGCAGCCCTCGGATAGGGGTTGGGGAGAAACTGTTTTTT
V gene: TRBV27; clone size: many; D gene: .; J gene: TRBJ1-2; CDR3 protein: CASSLTENYGYTF; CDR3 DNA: TGTGCCAGCAGTTTGACAGAGAACTATGGCTACACCTTC
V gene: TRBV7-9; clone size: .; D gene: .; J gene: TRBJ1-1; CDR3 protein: CASSARAGEAFF; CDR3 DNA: TGTGCCAGCAGCGCCCGGGCCGGTGAAGCTTTCTTT
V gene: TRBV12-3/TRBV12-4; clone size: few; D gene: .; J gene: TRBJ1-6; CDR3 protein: CASRTGKNSPLHF; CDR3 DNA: TGTGCCAGCAGAACAGGGAAAAATTCACCCCTCCACTTT
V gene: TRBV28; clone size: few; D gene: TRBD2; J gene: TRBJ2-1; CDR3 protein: CASSLSLAGARNEQFF; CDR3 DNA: TGTGCCAGCAGTTTATCCTTAGCGGGGGCCCGCAATGAGCAGTTCTTC